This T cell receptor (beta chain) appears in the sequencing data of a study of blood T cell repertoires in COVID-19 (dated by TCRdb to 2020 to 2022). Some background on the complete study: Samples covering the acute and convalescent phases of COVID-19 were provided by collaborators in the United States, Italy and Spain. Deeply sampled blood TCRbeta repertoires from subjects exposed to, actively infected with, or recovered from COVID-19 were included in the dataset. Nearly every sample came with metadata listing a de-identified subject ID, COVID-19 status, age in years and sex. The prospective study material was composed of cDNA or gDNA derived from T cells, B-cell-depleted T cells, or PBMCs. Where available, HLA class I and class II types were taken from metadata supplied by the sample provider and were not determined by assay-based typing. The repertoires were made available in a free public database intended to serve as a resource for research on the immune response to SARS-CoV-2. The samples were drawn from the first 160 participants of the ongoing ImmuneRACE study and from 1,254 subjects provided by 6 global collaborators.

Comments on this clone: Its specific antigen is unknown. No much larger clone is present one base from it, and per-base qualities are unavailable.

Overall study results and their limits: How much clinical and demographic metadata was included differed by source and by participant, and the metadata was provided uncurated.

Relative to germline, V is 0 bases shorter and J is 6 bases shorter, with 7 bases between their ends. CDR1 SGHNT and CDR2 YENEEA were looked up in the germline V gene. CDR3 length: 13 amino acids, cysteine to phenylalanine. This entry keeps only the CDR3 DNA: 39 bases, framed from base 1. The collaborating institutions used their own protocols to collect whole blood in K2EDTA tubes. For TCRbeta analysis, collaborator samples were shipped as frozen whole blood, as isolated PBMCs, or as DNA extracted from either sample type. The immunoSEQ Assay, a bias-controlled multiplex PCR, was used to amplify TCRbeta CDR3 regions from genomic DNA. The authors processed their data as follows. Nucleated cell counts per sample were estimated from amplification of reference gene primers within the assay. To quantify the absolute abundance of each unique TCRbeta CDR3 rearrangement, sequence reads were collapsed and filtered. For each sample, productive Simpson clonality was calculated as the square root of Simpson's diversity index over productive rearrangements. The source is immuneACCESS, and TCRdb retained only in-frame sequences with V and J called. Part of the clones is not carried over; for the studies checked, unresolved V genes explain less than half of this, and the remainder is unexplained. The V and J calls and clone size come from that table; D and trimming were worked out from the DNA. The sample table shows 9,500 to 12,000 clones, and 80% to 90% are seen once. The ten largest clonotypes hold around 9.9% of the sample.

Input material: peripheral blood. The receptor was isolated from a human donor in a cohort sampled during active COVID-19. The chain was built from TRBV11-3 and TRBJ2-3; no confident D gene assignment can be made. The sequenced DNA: TGTGCCAGCAGCTTAGATCTTTTCGATACGCAGTATTTT. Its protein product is CASSLDLFDTQYF.